Sequencing of this TCR beta chain was carried out in a study of T cell responses to AZD1222 COVID-19 vaccine (TCRdb year 2021). Regarding the complete study: AZD1222 recipients whose second dose came at about 4 weeks and those whose second dose came at about 12 weeks were combined into one group, since spike-specific TCR depth and breadth did not differ between the two schedules. Trial participants were enrolled by age into 18-55, 56-69 and 70-plus year subgroups, with 148, 28 and 57 TCR-sequenced participants respectively. TCR sequencing covered over 230 trial participants: around 210 given two doses of AZD1222 and 26 given two doses of MenACWY control vaccine.

There are 15 amino acids in the CDR3, from cysteine to phenylalanine inclusive. Only the CDR3 DNA stays, 45 bases, in frame from base 1. Deletion took 8 bases off V and 0 bases off J, with a span of 14 bases between the germline ends. CDR1 is given as MNHEY and CDR2 as SMNVEV, both from the germline V gene (reference sequence). Study-wide conclusions, independent of this receptor: Participants were mostly white British and included more females than males, and it was suggested by the authors that clonal diversity may have been underestimated. Only five to seven AZD1222 recipients were SARS-CoV-2 seropositive at baseline, limiting conclusions about previously exposed vaccinees. The whole spike protein was spanned by vaccine-associated CD4 TCRs, and dominant responses were seen in regions 160-218 and 743-854. Because no samples from the day 14 peak response were available, repertoires could be characterized only after the peak T cell response. Nearly half of unique spike-specific TCRs reportedly recognized epitopes outside regions mutated in the B.1.351 and B.1.1.7 variants. The 56-69-year group was small, and its depth increase did not reach significance, likely because of low power. A significant rise in spike-specific TCR breadth and depth was observed after two AZD1222 doses relative to day 0 and relative to MenACWY recipients.

A note on this clone: Its antigen has not been determined. Base qualities are not recorded, but no much larger clone differs from it by a single base.

The CDR3 regions of human TCRbeta chains were subjected to immunosequencing. On the study's bioinformatics: TCRs in the repertoires were compared against a reference library of SARS-CoV-2-specific TCRs that had been generated with the MIRA antigen-specificity platform. Breadth meant the fraction of unique TCRs that were SARS-CoV-2-associated, whereas depth meant the fraction of total T cells that were SARS-CoV-2-associated. Using the MIRA data, each spike-specific TCR was mapped to the spike region that the TCR reacts to and placed in a CD4 or CD8 class. Log10-transformed breadth and depth values were compared by one-way ANOVA with Sidak's multiple comparisons tests. The table was pulled from immuneACCESS by TCRdb, which kept in-frame rearrangements only. Such tables lose some clones; where checked, under half of the loss comes from unresolved V genes, and the rest has no known cause. The V and J calls and the clone size are those of that table, but D and trimming were determined from the DNA. In all, the sample holds around 100,000 clones, and about 93% of those were seen once. The ten most abundant clones make up 2% to 2.5% of the sample.

Read against the paper, the sample's time point label means: baseline before first vaccination. Vaccinee samples were obtained from the UK trials COV001 and COV002, which included a single-blind randomized controlled phase 2/3 trial of AZD1222 (ChAdOx1 nCoV-19) in healthy adults. Trial participant PBMC samples were collected at day 0 and day 28 after the second dose for TCRbeta chain sequencing. The rearranged segments are TRBV27 and TRBJ1-5; TRBD1 could be the D gene, as 6 bases match. This specimen was peripheral blood, taken on day 0 of AZD1222 vaccination. This clonotype was sampled from an adult in good health. The bases read TGTGCCAGCGGGGACATTTTTAATAGCAATCAGCCCCAGCATTTT. Translated, it reads CASGDIFNSNQPQHF.